This TCR beta chain was documented in a study of control samples from healthy donors and cancer patients. J lost 6 bases, V lost 5 bases, and 3 bases had no gene match. CDR3 length equals 14 residues. Germline V gives CDR1 MRHNA, CDR2 SNTAGT. Clones were sequenced by immunoSEQ multiplex PCR, and TCRdb holds only the in-frame ones, with some missing. The sample yields tens of thousands of clones, around 80% seen once. Sequenced material: blood. The clonotype comes from a man aged 70 or older in good health. The genes are TRBV6-4 and TRBJ2-1, with 11 bases lining up with TRBD1. The CDR3 bases are TGTGCCAGCAGTCCCGGGACAGGGGGCAATGAGCAGTTCTTC. This encodes CASSPGTGGNEQFF.